This is a list of T cell receptor beta chains from one sample in a study of CD8 T cells in Susac syndrome. TCRdb re-called the immunoSEQ multiplex PCR reads with MiXCR, one entry per CDR3 protein. This sample has about 250,000 distinct CDR3 sequences, with roughly 93% found just once. The sequencing input was CD4+ T cells from PBMCs. These receptors all come from a human donor with multiple sclerosis. CDR3s include the opening cysteine and the closing phenylalanine or tryptophan. The D gene is left open where the match is weak. Size tells how often a clone was seen (once, few, many) or the class of an expanded clone, and some rows leave it out.

clone_size	v_call	d_call	j_call	cdr3_nt	cdr3_aa
.	TRBV20-1	.	TRBJ2-3	TGCAGTGCTAGAGGCCGGGCCGGCACAGATACGCAGTATTTT	CSARGRAGTDTQYF
.	TRBV6-1	.	TRBJ1-5	TGTGCCAGCAGTGAAGGCGGATTTCGGGATCAGCCCCAGCATTTT	CASSEGGFRDQPQHF
.	TRBV5-6	.	TRBJ2-3	TGTGCCAGCAGCTGGGGGACTGTAGATACGCAGTATTTT	CASSWGTVDTQYF
.	TRBV4-2	.	TRBJ2-1	TGTGCCAGCAGCCAAGAGGAGGGGGCCCAGTTCTTC	CASSQEEGAQFF
.	TRBV30	.	TRBJ1-2	TGTGCCTGGAGTGCAACAGGGTTTGGCTACACCTTC	CAWSATGFGYTF
.	TRBV7-9	TRBD1	TRBJ1-1	TGTGCCAGCAGCCTTTCGGGACAGGGGAGCACTGAAGCTTTCTTT	CASSLSGQGSTEAFF
.	TRBV4-2	.	TRBJ1-1	TGTGCCAGCAGCCAACGCGCGGCGGTGGACACTGAAGCTTTCTTT	CASSQRAAVDTEAFF
once	TRBV12-3/TRBV12-4	TRBD1	TRBJ1-5	TGTGCCAGCAGTGCGACAGGGCTGAAGCCCCAGCATTTT	CASSATGLKPQHF
.	TRBV24-1	.	TRBJ1-1	TGTGCCACCAGTGATTGGGGATCGGAGACTGAAGCTTTCTTT	CATSDWGSETEAFF
.	TRBV28	TRBD1	TRBJ2-7	TGTGCCAGCATTAGACAGGGGGCGATCTACGAGCAGTACTTC	CASIRQGAIYEQYF
.	TRBV15	TRBD2	TRBJ2-4	TGTGCCACCAGCAGAGATTCCGGGACTAGAGGCATTCAGTACTTC	CATSRDSGTRGIQYF
.	TRBV12-3/TRBV12-4	.	TRBJ2-4	TGTGCCAGCAGTCCTCCGTCCGTGAACATTCAGTACTTC	CASSPPSVNIQYF
.	TRBV18	.	TRBJ2-3	TGTGCCAGCTCACCAAGGCAGACTCCTAGCACAGATACGCAGTATTTT	CASSPRQTPSTDTQYF
.	TRBV20-1	.	TRBJ2-2	TGCAGTGCCACCGGACGAAAAAAAAACACCGGGGAGCTGTTTTTT	CSATGRKKNTGELFF
.	TRBV6-1	TRBD1	TRBJ1-2	TGTGCCAGCAGTGACAGTGGGACAGCAATCGGGGGCTACACCTTC	CASSDSGTAIGGYTF
.	TRBV10-2	TRBD2	TRBJ2-2	TGCGCCAGCAGTAAACTAGGACTAGCGGGGGCGAACACCGGGGAGCTGTTTTTT	CASSKLGLAGANTGELFF
.	TRBV28	.	TRBJ1-5	TGTGCCAGCAGCCCCGCAGGGTTCAGTCAGCCCCAGCATTTT	CASSPAGFSQPQHF
once	TRBV13	.	TRBJ1-1	TGTGCCAGCAGCTTAGGCGGGCGGAGCATGAACACTGAAGCTTTCTTT	CASSLGGRSMNTEAFF
.	TRBV19	.	TRBJ1-3	TGTGCCAGTAGTACCCAGGGCGCCGGTTACACCATATATTTT	CASSTQGAGYTIYF
.	TRBV11-1	.	TRBJ2-2	TGTGCCAGCAGCCCTCGAATGGGACACAGGAACACCGGGGAGCTGTTTTTT	CASSPRMGHRNTGELFF
once	TRBV4-1	.	TRBJ1-1	TGCGCCAGCAGCCAAATATTAGGCCTAACTTTGGACACTGAAGCTTTCTTT	CASSQILGLTLDTEAFF
.	TRBV27	.	TRBJ1-2	TGTGCCAGCAGTTTATTCCCCGGAGGCTATGGCTACACCTTC	CASSLFPGGYGYTF
few	TRBV6-5	.	TRBJ2-5	TGTGCCAGCAGTTATTTGGAGACCCAGTACTTC	CASSYLETQYF